This TCR beta chain was obtained from a study of memory CD4+ T cells and cytomegalovirus serostatus. Single viable CD3+CD4+CD8-CD45RO+ cells were sorted as the memory CD4+ T cells. CD4+ T cells were isolated by positive magnetic selection. Per the study methods: After removing out-of-frame reads, approximately 2.2 million distinct TCRbeta sequences remained. Using immunoSEQ multiplex PCR, the repertoire was profiled, and TCRdb retains in-frame clones only, with some absent. The D gene and trimming were derived from the DNA, and the V and J assignments and clone size from that table. The table lists tens of thousands of clones, roughly four fifths of them singletons, with 0.75% to 0.85% in the top ten. CDR1 MDHEN and CDR2 SYDVKM come from the germline V gene. The trim removed 8 bases at V and 5 bases at J, leaving 7 bases unmatched. The CDR3 length is 13 residues.

The rearrangement joins TRBV28 to TRBJ1-2, with TRBD1 matching over 8 bases. This sequence originates from an adult in good health and CMV-seronegative. Sequencing was done on a sample of memory CD4+ T cells from blood. The CDR3 loop is CASGRDRRYGYTF. The CDR3 bases are TGTGCCAGCGGCCGGGACAGGCGGTATGGCTACACCTTC.